This T cell receptor (beta chain) was sequenced for a study of T-cell reconstitution after alpha-beta-depleted transplantation in children. CDR3 size: 15 residues. Germline V gives CDR1 LNHDA, CDR2 SQIVND (reference sequence). V shed 1 base and J shed 5 bases, with 14 bases lying between them. A TCRbeta library incorporating unique molecular identifiers was prepared. TCRdb processed the PCR reads anew with MiXCR; each CDR3 protein has one entry. The sample yields about 460,000 distinct CDR3 sequences, under 15% seen once. The V call is TRBV19, the J call TRBJ2-5; D is possibly TRBD2 (7 bases). The sample was PBMCs from the stem cell graft donor, taken from the stem cell graft. The TCR comes from a human donor who donated a stem cell graft to a child with combined immunodeficiency. In nucleotides, the CDR3 is TGTGCCAGTAGTATAGTGAGCGGGACATCGGAGACCCAGTACTTC. It codes for CASSIVSGTSETQYF.